Below, 10 T cell receptor beta chains from the same sample are listed, as sequenced in a study of CD8+ T cells in alopecia areata. Extracted RNA was reverse transcribed, and the resulting cDNA served as sequencing template. The method was immunoSEQ multiplex PCR; TCRdb's version includes in-frame clones alone and lacks a portion of them. The sample lists 95,000 to 150,000 clones; around 60% were seen once. Noted treatment: oral pan-JAK inhibitor, 5-10 mg twice daily. The sample was CD4+ T cells sorted from blood, taken at week 4, from a patient treated with tofacitinib. The receptors derive from a human donor with alopecia areata.

The J gene is TRBJ1-1, the V gene TRBV5-6; no firm D call. Deletions cut 1 base from V and 0 bases from J, with 7 bases between. The CDR3 spans 14 residues. Germline-derived CDR1 and CDR2 are SGHDT and YYEEEE. CDR3 loop: CASSLTNMNTEAFF. CDR3 nucleotide sequence: TGTGCCAGCAGCTTGACAAACATGAACACTGAAGCTTTCTTT.

The chain carries TRBV7-9 and TRBJ1-6; 10 bases fit TRBD1. The CDR3 is 15 residues long. V was pared by 1 base and J by 9 bases, with 3 bases of the junction left unmatched. CDR1 is SEHNR and CDR2 is FQNEAQ in the germline V gene (reference sequence). The CDR3 DNA reads as TGTGCCAGCAGCTTAGGACAGGGGGCAGGTTCACCCCTCCACTTT. Its translation: CASSLGQGAGSPLHF.

The chain links TRBV27 to TRBJ2-5; a possible D gene is TRBD2 (6 bases). Trimming cost V 5 bases and J 2 bases, with 18 bases left between them. The CDR3 is 16 residues long. Germline CDR1 reads MNHEY; CDR2 reads SMNVEV (reference sequence). The CDR3 nucleotides are TGTGCCAGCAGTCCCCGTTATAGCGGAGAGCAAGAGACCCAGTACTTC. This codes for CASSPRYSGEQETQYF.

This chain joins TRBV29-1 and TRBJ1-2; 10 bases map to TRBD1. The CDR3 has 11 residues. The germline V gene has CDR1 SQVTM and CDR2 ANQGSEA. The junction had 2 bases not matched to a gene; V was cut back by 7 bases and J by 6 bases. The chain's CDR3 is CSAGTGDGYTF. DNA of the CDR3: TGCAGCGCGGGGACAGGGGATGGCTACACCTTC. The variable domain in full, with the rest retrieved from reference TRBV29-1 and TRBJ1-2, is SAVISQKPSRDICQRGTSLTIQCQVDSQVTMMFWYRQQPGQSLTLIATANQGSEATYESGFVIDKFPISRPNLTFSTLTVSNMSPEDSSIYLCSAGTGDGYTFGSGTRLTVV.

This clone has just one count. The gene calls are TRBV28 and TRBJ2-1, with a weak D call TRBD1 (6 bases). The germline CDR1 and CDR2 sequences are MDHEN and SYDVKM. V was pared by 10 bases and J by 9 bases, with 13 bases between. This CDR3 region has 11 residues. CDR3 nucleotide sequence: TGTGCCACCAGGGGCGGCGTTGAGCAGTTCTTC. This gives the protein CATRGGVEQFF.

In this sample, this clone turned up a few times. V is TRBV18 and J is TRBJ2-1; D is unresolved. Trimming took 6 bases from V and 2 from J, leaving 14 bases between them. The CDR3 has 15 residues. Germline V gives CDR1 KGHSH, CDR2 LQKENI. Here the CDR3 reads CASSSSVITYNEQFF. The CDR3 DNA follows: TGTGCCAGCTCCTCCTCGGTCATCACCTACAATGAGCAGTTCTTC.

V gene TRBV10-3 combines with J gene TRBJ2-7, with TRBD1 matching 7 bases. V lost 4 bases, J lost 0 bases, and 0 bases stayed unmatched. Germline CDR1 ENHRY, CDR2 SYGVKD. The CDR3 has 13 residues. The CDR3 here is CAISGQGSYEQYF. CDR3 DNA: TGTGCCATCAGTGGACAGGGCTCCTACGAGCAGTACTTC.

The gene calls are TRBV29-1 and TRBJ2-5, with TRBD2 as a possible D gene (5 bases). The V and J ends lost 7 bases and 1 base respectively, with 10 bases between them. CDR3 length: 12 residues. CDR1 and CDR2 (germline): SQVTM, ANQGSEA. The chain's CDR3 is CSGGAVQETQYF. The CDR3 coding sequence is TGCAGCGGGGGAGCAGTCCAAGAGACCCAGTACTTC.

This clone was counted between two and nine times. CDR3 in DNA: TGCGCCAGCAGCTTAACCGCACAGGGGGGCGCCGGGGAGCTGTTTTTT. This translates into CASSLTAQGGAGELFF. The chain employs TRBV5-1 and TRBJ2-2, with 8 bases matching TRBD1. This CDR3 contains 16 residues. After removal of 2 bases from V and 6 bases from J, the junction contained 9 bases not matched to a gene. Germline V lookup: CDR1 SGHRS, CDR2 YFSETQ.

The chain recombines TRBV29-1 with TRBJ1-3; D possibly corresponds to TRBD1 (5 bases). The V end lost 6 bases, the J end lost 3 bases, and 12 bases lay between the germline ends. Germline lookup yields CDR1 SQVTM and CDR2 ANQGSEA. The CDR3 is made up of 13 amino acids. The CDR3 DNA sequence: TGCAGCGTGATGAGGGGAAGTGGAAACACCATATATTTT. It translates to CSVMRGSGNTIYF.